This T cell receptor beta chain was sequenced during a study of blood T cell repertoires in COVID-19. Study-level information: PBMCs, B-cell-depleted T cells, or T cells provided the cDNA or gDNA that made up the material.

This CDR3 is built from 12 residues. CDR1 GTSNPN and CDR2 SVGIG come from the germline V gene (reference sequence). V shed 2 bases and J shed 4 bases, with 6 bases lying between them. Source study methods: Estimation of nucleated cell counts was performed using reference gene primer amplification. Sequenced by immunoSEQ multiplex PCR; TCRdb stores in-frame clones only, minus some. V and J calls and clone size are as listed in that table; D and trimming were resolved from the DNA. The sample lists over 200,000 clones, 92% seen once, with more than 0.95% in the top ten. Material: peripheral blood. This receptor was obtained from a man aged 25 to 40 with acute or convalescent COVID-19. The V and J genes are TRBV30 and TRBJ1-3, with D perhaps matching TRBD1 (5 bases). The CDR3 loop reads CAWSTGGNTIYF. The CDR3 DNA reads TGTGCCTGGAGTACAGGAGGAAACACCATATATTTT.